One and the same sample provided the 6 T cell receptor beta chains below, sequenced in a study of blood T cells in healthy people across ages. A second 7 to 11 cycle PCR used barcoded and J-beta primers. TCRdb analysed the 5' RACE reads with MiXCR anew, one entry per CDR3 protein. Found here are approximately 1.5 million distinct CDR3 sequences, approximately 43% of them singletons; the top ten hold about 4.1%. Material: blood. The origin of the receptors is a young woman in good health.

Concerning this clonotype itself: The germline gene is not matched at one end of the junction; a read error may be the cause. CDR3 region: CTSSLGGHEQFF. As DNA, the CDR3 is TGCACCAGCAGCTTGGGGGGTCATGAGCAGTTCTTC. The rearrangement joins TRBV5-1 to TRBJ2-1; TRBD2 might be the D (6 bases). CDR1 and CDR2 from the germline V gene are SGHRS and YFSETQ. This CDR3 has 12 amino acids.

The rearrangement links TRBV20-1 to TRBJ2-7, with D perhaps assigned TRBD1 or TRBD2 (5 bases each). The CDR3 extends over 14 amino acids. The germline gives CDR1 DFQATT, CDR2 SNEGSKA (reference sequence). V shed 4 bases and J shed 2 bases, with 15 bases lying between them. The CDR3 here is CSATGPTSTYEQYF. The CDR3 coding sequence is TGCAGTGCTACGGGACCTACATCTACCTACGAGCAGTACTTC.

The chain uses TRBV20-1 and TRBJ2-7, with 11 nucleotides matching TRBD2. Unmatched junction bases numbered 18, after V lost 4 bases and J lost 7 bases. CDR1 and CDR2 (germline): DFQATT, SNEGSKA (reference sequence). The CDR3 consists of 17 residues. In nucleotides, the CDR3 is TGCAGTGCTAACCGTTGGGGAGCTAGCGGGAGGTTGAGTGAGCAGTACTTC. As protein: CSANRWGASGRLSEQYF.

A few counts support this clonotype. The J gene is TRBJ2-7, the V gene TRBV7-9; possible D gene TRBD2, 6 bases. Germline V gives CDR1 SEHNR, CDR2 FQNEAQ (reference sequence). The CDR3 runs 14 residues. The germline V and J ends were trimmed by 3 bases and 5 bases, with 14 bases remaining between them. CDR3 bases: TGTGCCAGCAGCTTTACAGTAGGGGAGGACGAGCAGTACTTC. This sequence encodes CASSFTVGEDEQYF.

The rearrangement uses TRBV27 and TRBJ2-7, with D maybe TRBD2 (6 bases). The CDR3 consists of 14 residues. The germline V gene has CDR1 MNHEY and CDR2 SMNVEV (reference sequence). V lost 5 bases to trimming and J lost 9 bases, with 20 bases between them. The CDR3 nucleotides read TGTGCCAGCAGTGTTACTCGGGACTGGAGCGGGCAGTACTTC. Protein sequence: CASSVTRDWSGQYF.

This rearrangement joins TRBV5-1 to TRBJ2-7; D tentatively reads TRBD1 or TRBD2 (6 bases each). Germline CDR1 reads SGHRS; CDR2 reads YFSETQ. V dropped 2 bases and J dropped 5 bases, with 14 bases sitting between them. The CDR3 spans 14 residues. The CDR3 sequence: CASSLPLGGHEQYF. CDR3 in DNA: TGCGCCAGCAGCTTACCGTTGGGGGGCCACGAGCAGTACTTC.